The present T cell receptor beta chain was sequenced within a study of T cell responses to AZD1222 COVID-19 vaccine. About the research overall: Second doses at about 4 or about 12 weeks were pooled. Study-wide findings and caveats: Spike-specific TCR breadth and depth grew following two AZD1222 doses. Seropositive status at baseline applied to only 5 or 6 AZD1222 recipients. Donors were mostly white British, more females; clonal diversity possibly underestimated.

V dropped 2 bases and J dropped 5 bases, with 9 bases sitting between them. CDR1 is WSHSY, CDR2 SAAADI, per germline. CDR3 length: 13 residues. Libraries were prepared by immunoSEQ multiplex PCR; TCRdb keeps only in-frame clonotypes and omits some of them. The table records 100,000 or so clones, approximately 93% of them present only once. Notes on this clone: Its target is not known.

The chain carries TRBV10-2 and TRBJ1-2; D unresolved. The input for sequencing was peripheral blood, taken on day 0 of AZD1222 vaccination. The clonotype originates from an adult in good health. In DNA, the CDR3 is TGCGCCAGCAGTGAGAGGCAGGCGTATGGCTACACCTTC. It is translated as CASSERQAYGYTF.